These T cell receptor beta chains were read from a single sample in a study of T cell responses to AZD1222 COVID-19 vaccine. Libraries were prepared by immunoSEQ multiplex PCR; TCRdb keeps only in-frame clonotypes and omits some of them. The table shows around 100,000 clones, with around 90% occurring only once. Sequencing used peripheral blood, obtained 28 days after the second AZD1222 dose. The source of these receptors is an adult who received the AZD1222 COVID-19 vaccine. Both conserved end residues are part of each CDR3. The order of the fields is clone size, D gene, V gene, J gene, CDR3 DNA, CDR3 protein. The D gene is left open where the match is weak. Not every row has a clone size; where given, it reads once, few, many or a size class.

NA,TRBD1,TRBV6-5,TRBJ1-2,TGTGCCAGCAGTTTATCCAGGGGGGCTGGCTACACCTTC,CASSLSRGAGYTF
few,NA,TRBV30,TRBJ1-1,TGTGCCTGGAGTATGGACACTGAAGCTTTCTTT,CAWSMDTEAFF
NA,NA,TRBV13,TRBJ1-4,TGTGCCAGCAGCTTAGGGACGGGGCTCTTTGATGAAAAACTGTTTTTT,CASSLGTGLFDEKLFF
NA,TRBD1,TRBV5-1,TRBJ1-1,TGCGCCAGCAGCTTCCAGGACAGGGCTGCGGGTGAAGCTTTCTTT,CASSFQDRAAGEAFF
NA,TRBD1,TRBV5-5,TRBJ1-4,TGTGCCAGCAGCTCAAGGGGGGACAGTAATGAAAAACTGTTTTTT,CASSSRGDSNEKLFF
NA,NA,TRBV28,TRBJ1-1,TGTGCCAGCCTTGGTGGGGGGGCGAACACTGAAGCTTTCTTT,CASLGGGANTEAFF
NA,NA,TRBV14,TRBJ2-1,TGTGCCAGCAGCCGAGCGACTCCCTACAATGAGCAGTTCTTC,CASSRATPYNEQFF
NA,TRBD1,TRBV27,TRBJ2-7,TGTGCCAGCAGTTTATCGGGACAGGGGGCCGAGCAGTACTTC,CASSLSGQGAEQYF
NA,NA,TRBV2,TRBJ2-5,TGTGCCAGTACCTCAAGGGTGGGGGAGACCCAGTACTTC,CASTSRVGETQYF
NA,NA,TRBV25-1,TRBJ2-7,TGTGCCAGCAGTGAATTTATCGGGAAATCTTACGAGCAGTACTTC,CASSEFIGKSYEQYF
NA,NA,TRBV5-6,TRBJ2-1,TGTGCCAGCAGCTTTCCGGGGGATACCAATGAGCAGTTCTTC,CASSFPGDTNEQFF
NA,NA,TRBV5-1,TRBJ2-5,TGCGCCAGCAGCCTGTCTAGAGGCCTGGCGGAGACCCAGTACTTC,CASSLSRGLAETQYF
NA,TRBD1,TRBV7-3,TRBJ1-5,TGTGCCAGCAGCTTAACCGGGGGACAGCCTAGCAATCAGCCCCAGCATTTT,CASSLTGGQPSNQPQHF
NA,TRBD1,TRBV10-3,TRBJ1-2,TGTGCCATCAGTGAGTCAGCCGGGACAGAGAACTATGGCTACACCTTC,CAISESAGTENYGYTF
NA,NA,TRBV6-5,TRBJ2-6,TGTGCCAGCAGTTCCTACGAGCAATCTGGGGCCAACGTCCTGACTTTC,CASSSYEQSGANVLTF
once,TRBD2,TRBV11-3,TRBJ2-1,TGTGCCAGCAGCTTAGTTACACTAGCGGGAGGGTACAATGAGCAGTTCTTC,CASSLVTLAGGYNEQFF
NA,TRBD2,TRBV3-1/TRBV3-2,TRBJ2-3,TGTGCCAGCAACGAGGGAGGGCTCACAGATACGCAGTATTTT,CASNEGGLTDTQYF
once,TRBD1,TRBV7-6,TRBJ1-2,TGTGCCAGCAGCGCCGGGACAGGGGACGTCTACTATGGCTACACCTTC,CASSAGTGDVYYGYTF
NA,TRBD1,TRBV28,TRBJ1-5,TGTGCCAGCAGTCTTAGACAGGGGGCGACTCAGCCCCAGCATTTT,CASSLRQGATQPQHF
NA,TRBD1,TRBV5-1,TRBJ2-2,TGCGCCAGCAGGGCGGGACAGGGGGACACCGGGGAGCTGTTTTTT,CASRAGQGDTGELFF
NA,TRBD2,TRBV7-8,TRBJ2-1,TGTGCCAGCAGCTTAGCGGCTAGCGGGACCTACAATGAGCAGTTCTTC,CASSLAASGTYNEQFF
NA,NA,TRBV7-8,TRBJ1-1,TGTGCCAGCAGCTTCCAGGGAATGAACACTGAAGCTTTCTTT,CASSFQGMNTEAFF
NA,NA,TRBV24-1,TRBJ2-7,TGTGCCACCAGTGCCTCCGAGGGGGGGCTTTACTTC,CATSASEGGLYF